This passage covers 23 T cell receptor beta chains from one sample sequenced in a study of shared clonotypes between healthy human individuals. Here immunoSEQ multiplex PCR was the method, and the copy in TCRdb shows in-frame clones only, minus some. The sample yields roughly 1,600,000 clones, about 98.5% seen once. Sequenced material: naive CD4+ T cells sorted from blood. Subset here: CD45RA+ positively selected. Source of these receptors: a man aged 30-40 years in good health.

The rearrangement links TRBV7-9 to TRBJ2-1, with TRBD2 matching 12 bases. J gave up 4 bases and V 1 base, and 5 bases lay outside the gene matches. Germline V gene lookup returns CDR1 SEHNR and CDR2 FQNEAQ (reference sequence). CDR3 length: 17 amino acids. The CDR3 coding sequence is TGTGCCAGCAGCTTAGGGAGACTAGCGGGAGTGTACAATGAGCAGTTCTTC. It is translated as CASSLGRLAGVYNEQFF.

The rearrangement joins TRBV2 to TRBJ2-7, with D maybe TRBD2 (6 bases). CDR3 length: 12 amino acids. The germline V gene encodes CDR1 SNHLY and CDR2 FYNNEI. Deletions cut 10 bases from V and 2 bases from J, with 12 bases between. For the CDR3, the DNA is TGTGCCACCGAACGGGAGACCTACGAGCAGTACTTC. Protein sequence: CATERETYEQYF.

V is TRBV5-1 and J is TRBJ2-7; TRBD2 aligns across 10 bases. The trim removed 0 bases at V and 2 bases at J, leaving 5 bases unmatched. The CDR3 is 16 residues long. Germline-derived CDR1 and CDR2 are SGHRS and YFSETQ. The CDR3 sequence: CASSLASGSSTYEQYF. The DNA of the CDR3 is TGCGCCAGCAGCTTGGCTAGCGGGAGTTCCACCTACGAGCAGTACTTC.

V and J are TRBV29-1 and TRBJ2-1; D may be TRBD1 or TRBD2 (5 bases each). Looked up from germline, CDR1 is SQVTM and CDR2 is ANQGSEA. V lost 7 bases, J lost 11 bases, and 12 bases lay in between. This CDR3 is 10 amino acids long. CDR3 residues: CSEGTEKQFF. The CDR3 bases are TGCAGCGAAGGGACCGAGAAGCAGTTCTTC.

This clone occurred once. The chain recombines TRBV5-1 with TRBJ2-3; 11 nucleotides line up with TRBD2. This CDR3 region has 18 residues. CDR1 and CDR2 from the germline V gene are SGHRS and YFSETQ. Trimming removed 0 bases from V and 5 bases from J; junction bases left unmatched: 11. CDR3 region: CASSLDLAGGLSEDTQYF. The CDR3 DNA follows: TGCGCCAGCAGCTTGGACCTAGCGGGGGGTCTAAGTGAAGATACGCAGTATTTT. The complete variable domain, with remaining parts taken from reference TRBV5-1 and TRBJ2-3, reads KAGVTQTPRYLIKTRGQQVTLSCSPISGHRSVSWYQQTPGQGLQFLFEYFSETQRNKGNFPGRFSGRQFSNSRSEMNVSTLELGDSALYLCASSLDLAGGLSEDTQYFGPGTRLTVL.

The chain links TRBV19 to TRBJ1-2; D is uncertain. Per the germline V gene, CDR1 is LNHDA and CDR2 is SQIVND (reference sequence). The CDR3 covers 12 residues. The ends were cut back, 5 bases at V and 5 bases at J, with 9 bases in the middle. Here the CDR3 reads CASSHQQYGYTF. The CDR3, as DNA: TGTGCCAGTAGTCACCAACAGTATGGCTACACCTTC.

This sequence joins TRBV15 and TRBJ2-1; unclear D gene. Germline CDR1 and CDR2: LNHNV and YYDKDF (reference sequence). With 0 bases removed from V and 7 bases from J, the gap between germline ends came to 13 bases. The CDR3 is 15 residues long. Here the CDR3 reads CATSREGPRRNEQFF. The CDR3 bases are TGTGCCACCAGCAGAGAGGGCCCTAGAAGGAATGAGCAGTTCTTC.

The gene calls are TRBV18 and TRBJ1-1; 7 nucleotides line up with TRBD1. The CDR3 covers 13 residues. Per germline, CDR1 KGHSH and CDR2 LQKENI. V lost 5 bases and J lost 7; bases outside the gene matches: 7. This CDR3 reads CASSSDRDNEAFF. CDR3 DNA: TGTGCCAGCTCATCTGACAGGGACAATGAAGCTTTCTTT.

The gene calls are TRBV5-6 and TRBJ2-7; D possibly corresponds to TRBD1 (6 bases). The CDR3 is 13 residues long. V was clipped by 6 bases and J by 4 bases, with 14 bases between them. CDR1 and CDR2 (germline): SGHDT, YYEEEE. This CDR3 is CASTFGQTYEQYF. The CDR3 DNA is TGTGCCAGCACCTTTGGACAGACTTACGAGCAGTACTTC.

V usage is TRBV5-1 and J usage is TRBJ2-7; no reliable D call. In germline, CDR1 is SGHRS, CDR2 YFSETQ. The germline V and J ends were trimmed by 0 bases and 3 bases, with 16 bases remaining between them. CDR3 length equals 16 residues. As DNA, the CDR3 is TGCGCCAGCAGCTTGGGAACGGTGGGTCCCCTCTACGAGCAGTACTTC. Translation: CASSLGTVGPLYEQYF.

The genes are TRBV9 and TRBJ2-7; TRBD1 agrees at 7 bases. The germline V gene has CDR1 SGDLS and CDR2 YYNGEE. V trimming: 3 bases; J trimming: 5 bases; junction bases outside the gene matches: 11. There are 15 residues in the CDR3. In nucleotides, the CDR3 is TGTGCCAGCAGCGCCAACTCCGGGACAGTCAACGAGCAGTACTTC. Amino acid sequence: CASSANSGTVNEQYF. Full variable domain (outside the CDR3, taken from reference TRBV9 and TRBJ2-7): DSGVTQTPKHLITATGQRVTLRCSPRSGDLSVYWYQQSLDQGLQFLIQYYNGEERAKGNILERFSAQQFPDLHSELNLSSLELGDSALYFCASSANSGTVNEQYFGPGTRLTVT.

This clone was counted a single time. The rearrangement joins TRBV18 to TRBJ1-3; 10 bases line up with TRBD1. The CDR3 spans 18 residues. Losses at the gene ends were 2 bases for V and 1 base for J; bases not matched to a gene: 8. In germline, CDR1 is KGHSH, CDR2 LQKENI. CDR3 bases: TGTGCCAGCTCACCATTGGGACAGGGGCCGATATCTGGAAACACCATATATTTT. Its translation: CASSPLGQGPISGNTIYF.

This clone has only one observation. This same CDR3 is encoded by further DNA sequences in the sample. This chain uses TRBV5-4 with TRBJ2-1; 9 bases fit TRBD1. Losses at the gene ends were 5 bases for V and 8 bases for J; bases not matched to a gene: 5. In germline, CDR1 is SGHNT, CDR2 YYREEE (reference sequence). This CDR3 contains 13 residues. In nucleotides, the CDR3 is TGTGCCAGCAGTACTGGACAGGGGTATGAGCAGTTCTTC. It translates to CASSTGQGYEQFF. Combining the CDR3 with reference TRBV5-4 and TRBJ2-1 gives the whole variable domain ETGVTQSPTHLIKTRGQQVTLRCSSQSGHNTVSWYQQALGQGPQFIFQYYREEENGRGNFPPRFSGLQFPNYSSELNVNALELDDSALYLCASSTGQGYEQFFGPGTRLTVL.

The chain uses TRBV30 and TRBJ1-5; the match to TRBD1 covers 8 bases. The ends lost 2 bases at V and 8 bases at J; junction bases unmatched: 5. The CDR3 runs to 13 residues. Germline V CDR1 and CDR2: GTSNPN, SVGIG (reference sequence). The DNA of the CDR3 is TGTGCCTGGAGTATGACAGGGGAGGAGCCCCAGCATTTT. It encodes CAWSMTGEEPQHF.

V gene TRBV19 combines with J gene TRBJ2-3, with D tentatively TRBD1 (5 bases). There are 13 residues in the CDR3. Germline CDR1 LNHDA, CDR2 SQIVND (reference sequence). Trimming shortened V by 8 bases and J by 3 bases, and 12 bases separated the two germline ends. The DNA for the CDR3 is TGTGCCAGTGGGCAGGGTAGTACAGATACGCAGTATTTT. Encoded protein: CASGQGSTDTQYF.

The CDR3 DNA reads as TGCGCCAGCAGCACACTAGCGGGAGGTGAGCAGTTCTTC. It is translated as CASSTLAGGEQFF. V and J are TRBV5-1 and TRBJ2-1; 12 bases fit TRBD2. J lost 9 bases, V lost 4 bases, and 2 bases had no gene match. The CDR3 contains 13 residues. Germline V lookup: CDR1 SGHRS, CDR2 YFSETQ.

V and J are TRBV5-1 and TRBJ2-3, with 7 bases identical to TRBD2. Germline trimming cut 4 bases from V and 1 base from J; bases unmatched to any gene: 15. The CDR3 is 18 residues long. CDR1 is SGHRS and CDR2 is YFSETQ in the germline V gene. CDR3: CASSPQSTSAGRTDTQYF. In DNA form, the CDR3 reads TGCGCCAGCAGCCCCCAGTCTACGTCAGCGGGGCGCACAGATACGCAGTATTTT.

Remarks on this clone: Other DNA sequences within the sample encode an identical CDR3. For the CDR3, the DNA is TGTGCCAGCAGCCTGGGACTAGCGGGAGTTCAAGAGACCCAGTACTTC. Its protein is CASSLGLAGVQETQYF. The chain links TRBV7-2 to TRBJ2-5, with 14 bases fitting TRBD2. The germline gives CDR1 SGHTA, CDR2 FQGNSA. This CDR3 has 16 amino acids. J was trimmed by 2 bases and V by 5 bases; bases with no gene match: 4.

The gene calls are TRBV5-1 and TRBJ1-2; D call uncertain. With 2 bases removed from V and 2 bases from J, the gap between germline ends came to 10 bases. The germline gives CDR1 SGHRS, CDR2 YFSETQ. The CDR3 consists of 14 residues. In nucleotides, the CDR3 is TGCGCCAGCAGCTTACCGGGATACAACTATGGCTACACCTTC. This translates into CASSLPGYNYGYTF.

V is TRBV27 and J is TRBJ2-1; D may match TRBD1 or TRBD2 (6 bases each). The CDR3 totals 15 residues. V was trimmed by 2 bases and J by 9 bases, leaving 17 bases between them. Per germline, CDR1 MNHEY and CDR2 SMNVEV (reference sequence). As DNA, the CDR3 is TGTGCCAGCAGTTTAACTTCGTTGGGGGGCGGTGAGCAGTTCTTC. Protein sequence: CASSLTSLGGGEQFF.

CDR3 sequence (DNA): TGTGCCAGCAGCGTGGACAGGGACTACGAGCAGTACTTC. The encoded protein is CASSVDRDYEQYF. This chain connects TRBV9 to TRBJ2-7; 8 nucleotides line up with TRBD1. The V gene's germline CDR1 is SGDLS and CDR2 YYNGEE. Trimming took 2 bases from V and 3 from J; bases not matched to a gene: 1. This CDR3 region has 13 residues.

The chain uses TRBV7-2 and TRBJ2-3; TRBD2 aligns across 8 bases. With V trimmed by 3 bases and J by 4 bases, 15 bases remained unmatched. Germline V gene data show CDR1 as SGHTA and CDR2 as FQGNSA. The CDR3 sequence is 18 residues long. The CDR3 DNA is TGTGCCAGCAGCTTGTTGAGAGGAACGGGAGGGGAGGCAGATACGCAGTATTTT. Its protein product is CASSLLRGTGGEADTQYF. The complete variable domain, with remaining parts taken from reference TRBV7-2 and TRBJ2-3, reads GAGVSQSPSNKVTEKGKDVELRCDPISGHTALYWYRQSLGQGLEFLIYFQGNSAPDKSGLPSDRFSAERTGGSVSTLTIQRTQQEDSAVYLCASSLLRGTGGEADTQYFGPGTRLTVL.

This sequence joins TRBV19 and TRBJ2-1, with 8 bases aligning to TRBD2. Trimming took 1 base from V and 5 from J; bases not matched to a gene: 4. Germline-derived CDR1 and CDR2 are LNHDA and SQIVND (reference sequence). This CDR3 region has 15 residues. CDR3 loop: CASSIAIAGHNEQFF. The CDR3 bases are TGTGCCAGTAGTATAGCAATAGCGGGGCACAATGAGCAGTTCTTC.